Below, one T cell receptor beta chain is given with its context. Its antigen remains unknown. Oncomine TCR Beta short-read sequencing was applied to DNA from cultured CD4+ T cells. Cultures of CD4+ T cells served as the source for extracting genomic DNA. Via MiXCR, TCRdb re-called the PCR reads, giving one row per CDR3 protein. The data hold more than 25,000 distinct CDR3 sequences, with approximately 62% observed a single time. V was pared by 2 bases and J by 2 bases, with 0 bases of the junction left unmatched. Germline values: CDR1 SGHVS, CDR2 FQNEAQ. The CDR3 is 13 amino acids. Stated treatment: approximately 11-day PBMC culture with coronavirus spike peptide pools or control peptides (ViraFEST assay). Cultures used 2.1 million or so PBMCs per well, 9 to 10 IU/ml IL-2 and about 10 ug/ml peptides. This sample stems from a study of vaccination and CD4 T cells after COVID-19. Study overall: From HCoV-229E, HCoV-OC43, HCoV-NL63 and SARS-CoV-2, overlapping spike peptides were used to stimulate the cells.

The TCR comes from a human donor who received a COVID-19 vaccine. Sequencing used CD4+ T cells from blood, cultured in vitro, obtained after SARS-CoV-2 vaccination. This rearrangement joins TRBV7-8 to TRBJ2-7, with 7 nucleotides matching TRBD1. The chain's CDR3 is CASSLTGAYEQYF. The CDR3, as DNA: TGTGCCAGCAGCTTAACAGGGGCCTACGAGCAGTACTTC.